This TCR beta chain was sequenced in a study of chemoradiotherapy in HPV16-positive cancers. At the level of the study: A couple of HPV16-positive patients' cells yielded candidate HPV-specific clones and common motifs.

Points from the study as a whole: Non-HPV-specific T cells did not expand in tumors during treatment, whereas candidate HPV-specific clones and E7-related motifs did. In HPV16-positive patients, HPV-responsive T-cell expansion tracked better recurrence-free survival.

V was shortened by 4 bases and J by 4 bases, with 13 bases between the two germline ends. In germline, CDR1 is MDHEN, CDR2 SYDVKM. The CDR3 is 14 residues long. Repertoires were sampled repeatedly during chemoradiotherapy. The data were produced by immunoSEQ multiplex PCR, yet TCRdb's version contains in-frame clones alone and is incomplete. The sample shows around 16,000 clones, more than 75% of them seen only once. This clone was observed a few times. Its target is unknown. Sampling took place from a patient who underwent chemoradiotherapy. The sequence was obtained from a human donor with HPV-associated anogenital cancer. The chain has TRBV28 and TRBJ1-1; D is possibly TRBD1 (5 bases). CDR3 region: CASSSRGSRTEAFF. The CDR3 coding sequence is TGTGCCAGCAGTTCGAGGGGTTCTCGCACTGAAGCTTTCTTT.